The rows below give T cell receptor beta chains drawn from one sample of a study of blood T cell repertoires in COVID-19. Generated by immunoSEQ multiplex PCR, the TCRdb table keeps only in-frame clones and is missing some. The sample has 150,000 or so clones, roughly 70% seen once. Sequenced sample: peripheral blood. Receptors were obtained from a woman of 80 years or more with acute or convalescent COVID-19. CDR3s include the opening cysteine and the closing phenylalanine or tryptophan. A D gene is named only where the DNA matches it firmly. A row's size may be missing; if present it is once, few, many or a size class.

J gene,clone size,V gene,D gene,CDR3 protein,CDR3 DNA
TRBJ2-2,NA,TRBV2,NA,CASSTQGAGELFF,TGTGCCAGCAGTACCCAGGGTGCCGGGGAGCTGTTTTTT
TRBJ2-3,NA,TRBV18,TRBD2,CASSPRTSGASTDTQYF,TGTGCCAGCTCACCTCGGACTAGCGGGGCTAGCACAGATACGCAGTATTTT
TRBJ2-7,NA,TRBV6-1,TRBD2,CASSERTSGSRNEQYF,TGTGCCAGCAGTGAACGGACTAGCGGGAGTAGAAACGAGCAGTACTTC
TRBJ2-2,few,TRBV29-1,NA,CSAKHRDDTGELFF,TGCAGCGCCAAACACAGGGACGACACCGGGGAGCTGTTTTTT
TRBJ1-4,NA,TRBV6-5,TRBD1,CASSYTTGGSNEKLFF,TGTGCCAGCAGTTACACTACAGGGGGTTCTAATGAAAAACTGTTTTTT
TRBJ1-1,NA,TRBV6-6,TRBD1,CASSYGDRVTEAFF,TGTGCCAGCAGTTACGGGGACAGGGTCACTGAAGCTTTCTTT
TRBJ2-1,NA,TRBV27,TRBD2,CASSLAGGPYNEQFF,TGTGCCAGCAGTTTGGCGGGAGGGCCCTACAATGAGCAGTTCTTC
TRBJ2-1,once,TRBV5-1,NA,CASSLGTAREQFF,TGCGCCAGCAGCTTGGGGACAGCACGTGAGCAGTTCTTC
TRBJ2-5,NA,TRBV6-6,NA,CASSYSYSQETQYF,TGTGCCAGCAGTTACTCATACAGCCAAGAGACCCAGTACTTC
TRBJ2-3,NA,TRBV27,TRBD2,CASSHLAGSGDTQYF,TGTGCCAGCAGCCACTTAGCGGGCAGTGGGGATACGCAGTATTTT
TRBJ2-5,once,TRBV30,NA,CAWSAGWVETQYF,TGTGCCTGGAGCGCGGGATGGGTAGAGACCCAGTACTTC